The clone carrying this T cell receptor beta chain was seen a few times. Its antigen is still unknown. The record originates from a study of beta chain features in type 1 diabetes. Study conclusions and caveats: Cells carrying high TCR expression could end up over-represented when cDNA is sequenced. A moderate, significant TCRB CDR3 shortening appeared in type 1 diabetes across four CD4+ subsets. Among patients, naive, central memory and Treg TCRB repertoires appeared more similar than among healthy donors.

Every bit of the isolated RNA underwent reverse transcription, so sequencing read expressed TCRB transcripts. Only in-frame clones appear in the TCRdb table, and some are missing; sequencing was by immunoSEQ multiplex PCR. The sample includes fewer than 350,000 clones, about 15% seen only once; the top ten take 0.015% to 0.019%. The CDR3 is made up of 12 amino acids. Trimming removed 0 bases at V and 7 bases at J, with 5 bases between. Germline assignment: CDR1 LGHNA and CDR2 YSLEER. The J gene is TRBJ2-3, the V gene TRBV4-3; D uncertain. The sequenced sample was naive CD4+ T cells from blood. This receptor was obtained from a man aged 18 to 29 with type 1 diabetes. CDR3 coding DNA: TGCGCCAGCAGCCAAGATTCTAATACGCAGTATTTT. Translation: CASSQDSNTQYF.